This T cell receptor (beta chain) was sequenced during a study of pediatric ulcerative colitis. CDR3 length: 14 amino acids. Germline lookup yields CDR1 SGDLS and CDR2 YYNGEE. Trimming cost V 4 bases and J 8 bases; bases outside gene matches: 8. Profiling relied on immunoSEQ multiplex PCR, and the TCRdb table lists in-frame clones only, not all of them. The sample carries tens of thousands of clones, 70% to 85% recorded once. This TCR was sampled from a boy younger than 18 with moderate ulcerative colitis. The chain employs TRBV9 and TRBJ1-2; TRBD1 matches at 10 bases. Sequenced material: blood. As DNA, the CDR3 is TGTGCCAGCAGCCCGACCGGGACAGGGGTCGGCTACACCTTC. It encodes CASSPTGTGVGYTF. Complete variable domain (other parts from reference TRBV9 and TRBJ1-2): DSGVTQTPKHLITATGQRVTLRCSPRSGDLSVYWYQQSLDQGLQFLIQYYNGEERAKGNILERFSAQQFPDLHSELNLSSLELGDSALYFCASSPTGTGVGYTFGSGTRLTVV.